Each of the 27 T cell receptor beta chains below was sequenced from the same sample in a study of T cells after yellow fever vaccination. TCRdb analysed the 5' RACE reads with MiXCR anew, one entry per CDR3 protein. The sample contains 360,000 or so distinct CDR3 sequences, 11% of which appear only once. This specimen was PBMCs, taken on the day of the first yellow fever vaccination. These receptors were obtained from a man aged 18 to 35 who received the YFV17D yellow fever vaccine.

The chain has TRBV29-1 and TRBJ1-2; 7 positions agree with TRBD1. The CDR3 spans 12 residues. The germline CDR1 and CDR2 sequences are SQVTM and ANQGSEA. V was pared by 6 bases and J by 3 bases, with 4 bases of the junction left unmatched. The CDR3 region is CSVYTGDYGYTF. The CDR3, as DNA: TGCAGCGTCTACACAGGGGACTATGGCTACACCTTC.

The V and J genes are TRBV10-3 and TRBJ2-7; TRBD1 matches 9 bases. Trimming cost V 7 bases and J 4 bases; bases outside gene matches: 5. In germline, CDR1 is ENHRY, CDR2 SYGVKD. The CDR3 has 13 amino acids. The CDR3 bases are TGTGCCATCAACCCGGGACAGGGATACGAGCAGTACTTC. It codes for CAINPGQGYEQYF.

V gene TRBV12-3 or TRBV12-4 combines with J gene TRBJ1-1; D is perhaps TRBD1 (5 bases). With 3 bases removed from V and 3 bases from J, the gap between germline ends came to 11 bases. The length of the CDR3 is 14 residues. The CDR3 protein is CASSFERGDTEAFF. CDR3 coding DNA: TGTGCCAGCAGTTTCGAAAGGGGTGACACTGAAGCTTTCTTT.

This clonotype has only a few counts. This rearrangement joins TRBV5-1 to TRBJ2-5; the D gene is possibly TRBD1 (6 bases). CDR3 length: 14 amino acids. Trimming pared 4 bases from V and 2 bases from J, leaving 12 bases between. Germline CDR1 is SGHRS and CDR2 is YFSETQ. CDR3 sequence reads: CASSTGQRQETQYF. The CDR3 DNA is TGCGCCAGCAGCACGGGACAAAGACAAGAGACCCAGTACTTC.

CDR3 residues: CAISPTGNTEAFF. The CDR3 DNA reads TGTGCCATCAGTCCGACAGGGAACACTGAAGCTTTCTTT. The chain has TRBV10-3 and TRBJ1-1; possibly TRBD1 for D (6 bases). V lost 5 bases to trimming and J lost 1 base, with 8 bases between them. The CDR3 has 13 amino acids. Looked up from germline, CDR1 is ENHRY and CDR2 is SYGVKD.

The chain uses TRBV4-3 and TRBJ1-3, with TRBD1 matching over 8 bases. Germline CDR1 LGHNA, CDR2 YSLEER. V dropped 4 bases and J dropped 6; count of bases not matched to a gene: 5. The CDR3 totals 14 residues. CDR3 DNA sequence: TGCGCCAGCAGCCCCCGGACAGGGCCAAACACCATATATTTT. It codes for CASSPRTGPNTIYF.

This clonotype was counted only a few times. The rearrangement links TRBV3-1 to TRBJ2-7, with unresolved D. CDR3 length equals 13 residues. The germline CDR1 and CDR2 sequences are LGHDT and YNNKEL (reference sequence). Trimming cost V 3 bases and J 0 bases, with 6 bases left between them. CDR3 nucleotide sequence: TGTGCCAGCAGCCAGGGATTCTCCTACGAGCAGTACTTC. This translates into CASSQGFSYEQYF.

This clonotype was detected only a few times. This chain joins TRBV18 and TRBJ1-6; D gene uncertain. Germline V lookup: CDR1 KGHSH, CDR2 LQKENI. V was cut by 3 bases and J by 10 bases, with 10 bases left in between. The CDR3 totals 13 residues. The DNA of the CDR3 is TGTGCCAGCTCACCCGCAAGCCAGTCACCCCTCCACTTT. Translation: CASSPASQSPLHF.

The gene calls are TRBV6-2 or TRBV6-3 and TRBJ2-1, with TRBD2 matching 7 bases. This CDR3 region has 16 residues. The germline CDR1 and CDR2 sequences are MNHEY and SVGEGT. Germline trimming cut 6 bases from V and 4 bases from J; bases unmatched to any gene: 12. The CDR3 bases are TGTGCCAGCAGCCCCGCGAATAGCGGGTTATACAATGAGCAGTTCTTC. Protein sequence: CASSPANSGLYNEQFF.

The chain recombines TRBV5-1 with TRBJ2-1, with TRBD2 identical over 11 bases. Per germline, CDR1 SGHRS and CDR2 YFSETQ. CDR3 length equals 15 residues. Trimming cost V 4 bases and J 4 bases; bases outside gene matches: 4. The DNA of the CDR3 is TGCGCCAGCAGCGTACTAGCGGGGGTTTACAATGAGCAGTTCTTC. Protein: CASSVLAGVYNEQFF.

CDR3 nucleotide sequence: TGCAGTGCTTCCACAGGGGGAAGTCAGCCCCAGCATTTT. The encoded protein is CSASTGGSQPQHF. The chain combines TRBV20-1 with TRBJ1-5; 8 bases map to TRBD1. CDR3 length: 13 amino acids. The V and J ends lost 5 bases and 6 bases, in that order; junction bases with no gene match: 6. Germline V CDR1 and CDR2: DFQATT, SNEGSKA (reference sequence).

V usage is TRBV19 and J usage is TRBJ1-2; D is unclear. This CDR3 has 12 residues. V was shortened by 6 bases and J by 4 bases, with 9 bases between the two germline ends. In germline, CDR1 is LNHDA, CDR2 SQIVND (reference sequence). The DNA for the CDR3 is TGTGCCAGTAGGAGGCAGCTCTATGGCTACACCTTC. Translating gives CASRRQLYGYTF.

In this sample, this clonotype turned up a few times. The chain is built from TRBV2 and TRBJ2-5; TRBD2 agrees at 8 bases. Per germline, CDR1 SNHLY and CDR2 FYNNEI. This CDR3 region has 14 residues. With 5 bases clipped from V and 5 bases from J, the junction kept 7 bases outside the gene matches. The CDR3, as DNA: TGTGCCAGCAGTCTTTACGGGGGGGCTGAGACCCAGTACTTC. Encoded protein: CASSLYGGAETQYF.

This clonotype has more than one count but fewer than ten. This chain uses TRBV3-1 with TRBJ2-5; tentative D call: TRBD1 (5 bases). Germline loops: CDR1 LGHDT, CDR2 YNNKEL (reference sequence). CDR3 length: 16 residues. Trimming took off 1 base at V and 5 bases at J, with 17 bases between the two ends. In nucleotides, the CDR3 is TGTGCCAGCAGCCAAGGATGGACATCGCAGGAGGAGACCCAGTACTTC. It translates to CASSQGWTSQEETQYF.

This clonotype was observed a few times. The CDR3 reads CATSDRTRVRPQHF. In DNA, the CDR3 is TGTGCCACCAGCGATCGGACACGCGTGAGGCCCCAGCATTTT. This chain links TRBV15 with TRBJ1-5; tentatively, D is TRBD1 (5 bases). The germline V gene has CDR1 LNHNV and CDR2 YYDKDF (reference sequence). V gave up 5 bases and J gave up 9 bases, with 17 bases separating them. The CDR3 spans 14 residues.

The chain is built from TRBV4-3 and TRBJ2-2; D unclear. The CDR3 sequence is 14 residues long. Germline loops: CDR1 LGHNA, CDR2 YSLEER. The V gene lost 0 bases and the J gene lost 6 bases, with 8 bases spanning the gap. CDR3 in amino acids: CASSQDPWPGELFF. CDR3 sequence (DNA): TGCGCCAGCAGCCAAGATCCGTGGCCCGGGGAGCTGTTTTTT.

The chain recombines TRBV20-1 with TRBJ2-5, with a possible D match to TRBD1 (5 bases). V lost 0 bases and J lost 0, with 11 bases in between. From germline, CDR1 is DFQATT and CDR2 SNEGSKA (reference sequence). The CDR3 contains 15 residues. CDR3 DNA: TGCAGTGCTAGAGATGCTGGACAAGACCAAGAGACCCAGTACTTC. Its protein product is CSARDAGQDQETQYF.

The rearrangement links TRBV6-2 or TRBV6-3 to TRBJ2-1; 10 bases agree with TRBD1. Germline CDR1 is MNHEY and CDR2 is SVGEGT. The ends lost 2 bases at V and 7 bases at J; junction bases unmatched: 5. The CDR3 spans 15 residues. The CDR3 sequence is CASSYVTGGENEQFF. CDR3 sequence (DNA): TGTGCCAGCAGTTACGTGACAGGGGGCGAAAATGAGCAGTTCTTC.

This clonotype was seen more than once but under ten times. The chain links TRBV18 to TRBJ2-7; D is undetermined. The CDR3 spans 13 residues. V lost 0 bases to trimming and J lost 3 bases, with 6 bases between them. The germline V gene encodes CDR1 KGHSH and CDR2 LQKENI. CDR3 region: CASSPPSDYEQYF. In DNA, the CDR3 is TGTGCCAGCTCACCACCATCTGACTACGAGCAGTACTTC.

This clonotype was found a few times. CDR3 loop: CASSLVGRAYGYTF. CDR3 sequence (DNA): TGTGCCAGCAGCTTAGTAGGGCGGGCCTATGGCTACACCTTC. The chain combines TRBV7-9 with TRBJ1-2; D is unresolved. The germline CDR1 and CDR2 sequences are SEHNR and FQNEAQ (reference sequence). V was pared by 1 base and J by 4 bases, with 10 bases between. The CDR3 runs to 14 residues.

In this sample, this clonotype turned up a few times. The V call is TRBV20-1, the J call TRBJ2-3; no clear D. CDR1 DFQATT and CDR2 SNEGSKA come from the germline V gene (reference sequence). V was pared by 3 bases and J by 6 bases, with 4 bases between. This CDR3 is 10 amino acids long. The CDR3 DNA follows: TGCAGTGCTAGCGAGGATACGCAGTATTTT. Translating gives CSASEDTQYF.

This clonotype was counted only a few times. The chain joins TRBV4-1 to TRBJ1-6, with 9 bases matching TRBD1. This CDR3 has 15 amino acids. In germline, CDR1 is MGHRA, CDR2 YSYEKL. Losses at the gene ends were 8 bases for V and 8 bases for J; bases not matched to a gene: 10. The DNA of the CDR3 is TGCGCCAGCCGGACTCCGGGACAGGGTTATTCACCCCTCCACTTT. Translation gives CASRTPGQGYSPLHF.

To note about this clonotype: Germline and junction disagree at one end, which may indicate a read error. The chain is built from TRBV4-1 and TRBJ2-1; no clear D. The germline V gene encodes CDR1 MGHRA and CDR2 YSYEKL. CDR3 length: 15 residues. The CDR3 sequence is CASSQDLLQYNVQFF. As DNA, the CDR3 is TGCGCCAGCAGCCAAGATCTCCTACAATACAATGTGCAGTTCTTC.

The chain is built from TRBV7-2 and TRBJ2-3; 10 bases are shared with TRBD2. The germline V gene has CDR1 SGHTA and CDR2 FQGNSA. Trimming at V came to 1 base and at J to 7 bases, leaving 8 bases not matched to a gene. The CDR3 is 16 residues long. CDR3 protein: CASSLGGAGGRNTQYF. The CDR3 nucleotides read TGTGCCAGCAGCTTAGGCGGAGCGGGGGGGCGGAATACGCAGTATTTT.

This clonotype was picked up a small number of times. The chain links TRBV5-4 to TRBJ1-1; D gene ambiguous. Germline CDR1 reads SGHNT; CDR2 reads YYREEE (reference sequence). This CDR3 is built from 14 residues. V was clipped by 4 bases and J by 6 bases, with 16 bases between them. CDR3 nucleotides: TGTGCCAGCAGCCGTGATACGGTAGTCGCTGAAGCTTTCTTT. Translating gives CASSRDTVVAEAFF.

The CDR3 DNA reads as TGCGCCAGCAGCTCCCGGGGTGGCAGGACCAACACTGAAGCTTTCTTT. The encoded protein is CASSSRGGRTNTEAFF. The chain recombines TRBV5-1 with TRBJ1-1, with D uncertain. Trimming shortened V by 3 bases and J by 2 bases, and 17 bases separated the two germline ends. The length of the CDR3 is 16 residues. CDR1 is SGHRS and CDR2 is YFSETQ in the germline V gene.

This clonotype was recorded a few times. As DNA, the CDR3 is TGCAGCGGCTCTAGCGGTGGTTCAGAGACCCAGTACTTC. It is translated as CSGSSGGSETQYF. The chain is built from TRBV29-1 and TRBJ2-5, with 7 nucleotides matching TRBD2. V shed 7 bases, J shed 4 bases, and the junction held 9 bases outside the gene matches. Per the germline V gene, CDR1 is SQVTM and CDR2 is ANQGSEA. This CDR3 contains 13 residues.